This is a list of T cell receptor beta chains from one sample in a study of T-cell memory formation after mild COVID-19. Each CDR3 protein gets one entry after TCRdb re-called the 5' RACE reads with MiXCR. The table lists 100,000 or so distinct CDR3 sequences, roughly 10% of them singletons. The sequenced sample was PBMCs or a T cell subset sorted from them (not recorded which). Source of these receptors: a man younger than 35 who had mild COVID-19 (a few samples of this study predate the infection). Cell type and time point are not known. CDR3s include the opening cysteine and the closing phenylalanine or tryptophan. A D gene is named only where the DNA matches it firmly. Expanded clones get a size class; other rows say once, few or many, or leave the size out.

v_call	j_call	clone_size	d_call	cdr3_nt	cdr3_aa
TRBV7-6	TRBJ2-4	NA	TRBD1	TGTGCCAGCAGCGGAGGGGGACAGGGACTAGCCAAAAACATTCAGTACTTC	CASSGGGQGLAKNIQYF
TRBV12-3/TRBV12-4	TRBJ2-1	NA	TRBD2	TGTGCCAGCCTGGGGCTAGCGGTTGATGAGCAGTTCTTC	CASLGLAVDEQFF
TRBV7-2	TRBJ1-2	few	NA	TGTGCCAGCAGCTTCGATTTCCCAGGGGTGTCGCAGCGTGGCTACACCTTC	CASSFDFPGVSQRGYTF
TRBV12-3/TRBV12-4	TRBJ2-1	few	TRBD2	TGTGCCAGCAGCCACGGGGGGGACGCTTACAATGAGCAGTTCTTC	CASSHGGDAYNEQFF
TRBV7-8	TRBJ2-7	few	NA	TGTGCCAGCTGGGGCGGGCAACAGCAGTACTTC	CASWGGQQQYF
TRBV6-2/TRBV6-3	TRBJ1-5	NA	NA	TGTGCCAGCAGTTACTCGACGCGGGGTCAGCCCCAGCATTTT	CASSYSTRGQPQHF
TRBV5-1	TRBJ2-3	many	NA	TGCGCCAGCAGCCGGGACTCCATATTACCTGCGGATACGCAGTATTTT	CASSRDSILPADTQYF
TRBV5-5	TRBJ2-2	few	TRBD1	TGTGCCAGCAGCATCCTTGACAGGGAAACCGGGGAGCTGTTTTTT	CASSILDRETGELFF
TRBV4-1	TRBJ1-1	NA	NA	TGCGCCAGCACTACGGACAGACAAAACACTGAAGCTTTCTTT	CASTTDRQNTEAFF
TRBV5-6	TRBJ2-7	many	NA	TGTGCCAGCAGCTTGTCGGGCTACGAGCAGTACTTC	CASSLSGYEQYF
TRBV12-3/TRBV12-4	TRBJ2-1	NA	NA	TGTGCCAGCAGTCCCCTGGCGACTAGTTTCACCTACAATGAGCAGTTCTTC	CASSPLATSFTYNEQFF
TRBV7-6	TRBJ2-7	NA	TRBD2	TGTGCCAGCAGCCAAAGGACTAGCGGGGGCTCCTACGAGCAGTACTTC	CASSQRTSGGSYEQYF
TRBV6-6	TRBJ1-5	few	NA	TGTGCCAGCAGTGAGGGGCCCAGCAATCAGCCCCAGCATTTT	CASSEGPSNQPQHF
TRBV7-6	TRBJ2-3	few	TRBD2	TGTGCCAGCAGCCCGGGACTAGCGGGGGGCTCCACAGATACGCAGTATTTT	CASSPGLAGGSTDTQYF
TRBV18	TRBJ2-1	NA	TRBD2	TGTGCCAGCTCACCGCTTCTAGCGGGGGGGCCCCATGAGCAGTTCTTC	CASSPLLAGGPHEQFF
TRBV18	TRBJ2-5	NA	TRBD1	TGTGCCAGCTCACCCGGGACAGGGGTCCAGGAGACCCAGTACTTC	CASSPGTGVQETQYF
TRBV4-1	TRBJ2-7	few	NA	TGCGCCAGCAGCCAAGATGAGGGGGGCGAGCAGTACTTC	CASSQDEGGEQYF
TRBV5-1	TRBJ1-5	NA	TRBD1	TGCGCCAGCAGCTTGGCCGGCAGGGGGCTTTCGCCCCAGCATTTT	CASSLAGRGLSPQHF
TRBV4-3	TRBJ2-1	few	NA	TGCGCCAGCAGCCAAGATGGGGTATCAACCTACAATGAGCAGTTCTTC	CASSQDGVSTYNEQFF
TRBV7-9	TRBJ1-2	few	TRBD1	TGTGCCAGCAGCTTAGCGCCGGCAGGGGGAGGCTACACCTTC	CASSLAPAGGGYTF
TRBV4-2	TRBJ2-1	NA	NA	TGTGCCAGCAGCGTTCCCAATGAGCAGTTCTTC	CASSVPNEQFF
TRBV5-6	TRBJ1-4	NA	NA	TGTGCCAGCAGCTTGTATCGGGCAGGGCTCGAAGAAAAACTGTTTTTT	CASSLYRAGLEEKLFF
TRBV28	TRBJ2-2	NA	TRBD2	TGTGCCAGCAGTTTCCGGGCTAGCGGGGGGTCCGTGGAGCTGTTTTTT	CASSFRASGGSVELFF
TRBV7-6	TRBJ2-1	NA	NA	TGTGCCAGCAGCATCAGCCCCGGGCCAGGGAGCATAAATGAGCAGTTCTTC	CASSISPGPGSINEQFF
TRBV12-3/TRBV12-4	TRBJ1-1	few	TRBD1	TGTGCCAGCAGTTCGACAGGGATGGCTTTCTTT	CASSSTGMAFF
TRBV3-1	TRBJ2-1	few	NA	TGTGCCAGCAGCCAAGATACGGGGCCCTACAATGAGCAGTTCTTC	CASSQDTGPYNEQFF
TRBV20-1	TRBJ1-3	few	NA	TGCAGTGCTAGAGATCCCTCCTTCTCTGGAAACACCATATATTTT	CSARDPSFSGNTIYF
TRBV6-6	TRBJ2-1	few	TRBD2	TGTGCCAGCAGTGTGTTCAGCGGGACTTTTGACAATGAGCAGTTCTTC	CASSVFSGTFDNEQFF
TRBV19	TRBJ2-1	NA	TRBD2	TGTGCCAGTAGTAATGGGGGGGTCTGGGAGCAGTTCTTC	CASSNGGVWEQFF
TRBV6-2/TRBV6-3	TRBJ2-7	NA	TRBD2	TGTGCCAGCAGTTACGGGACTAGCTACGAGCAGTACTTC	CASSYGTSYEQYF
TRBV19	TRBJ1-1	NA	TRBD1	TGTGCCAGTAGTTACCGGACAGGGATGAACACTGAAGCTTTCTTT	CASSYRTGMNTEAFF
TRBV6-2/TRBV6-3	TRBJ2-1	NA	NA	TGTGCCAGCAGTCCCGTCCACAATGAGCAGTTCTTC	CASSPVHNEQFF
TRBV5-1	TRBJ2-5	few	NA	TGCGCCAGCAGCGTAACCCTAGACAACCAAGAGACCCAGTACTTC	CASSVTLDNQETQYF
TRBV7-9	TRBJ2-2	once	NA	TGTGCCAGCGGGGGCGATCGGTCCAAGAACACCGGGGAGCTGTTTTTT	CASGGDRSKNTGELFF
TRBV4-3	TRBJ2-7	few	NA	TGCGCCAGCAGCCAAGATTATGAACGGCGGCTCTCCTACGAGCAGTACTTC	CASSQDYERRLSYEQYF
TRBV7-9	TRBJ2-5	NA	NA	TGTGCCAGCAGCTTGACCGTCCGGGGAGGAGAGACCCAGTACTTC	CASSLTVRGGETQYF
TRBV5-1	TRBJ2-2	few	TRBD1	TGCGCCAGCACATCCAGGGGGATCACCGGGGAGCTGTTTTTT	CASTSRGITGELFF
TRBV7-9	TRBJ2-1	NA	NA	TGTGCCAGGGAGGGGCTCCCAGGCGATGAGCAGTTCTTC	CAREGLPGDEQFF
TRBV7-2	TRBJ1-2	NA	NA	TGTGCCAGCCCCATCGGGGGGCGCGAGAGCTATGGCTACACCTTC	CASPIGGRESYGYTF
TRBV4-2	TRBJ1-5	few	NA	TGTGCCAGCAGCCAAGCTGCAGGGGCCTACAATCAGCCCCAGCATTTT	CASSQAAGAYNQPQHF
TRBV27	TRBJ2-3	few	NA	TGTGCCAGCAGTTTAGGTGTGGGCACAGATACGCAGTATTTT	CASSLGVGTDTQYF
TRBV27	TRBJ2-3	NA	NA	TGTGCCAGCAGTGGGCCGGGGAGAAGCACAGATACGCAGTATTTT	CASSGPGRSTDTQYF
TRBV4-1	TRBJ2-5	NA	NA	TGCGCCAGCAGCCATTTAGCAGGCCAAGAGACCCAGTACTTC	CASSHLAGQETQYF
TRBV15	TRBJ2-2	NA	TRBD2	TGTGCCACCAGCAGAGAGCCGGGACTAGCGAACACCGGGGAGCTGTTTTTT	CATSREPGLANTGELFF
TRBV29-1	TRBJ2-1	few	TRBD2	TGCAGCGTTGCAAGCGGGACCTACAATGAGCAGTTCTTC	CSVASGTYNEQFF